The TCR beta chain described here comes from a study of shared clonotypes between healthy human individuals. The CDR3 is 15 residues long. The ends lost 4 bases at V and 3 bases at J; junction bases unmatched: 7. Germline V gene data show CDR1 as SGHRS and CDR2 as YFSETQ. Profiling relied on immunoSEQ multiplex PCR, and the TCRdb table lists in-frame clones only, not all of them. The sample holds approximately 2,300,000 clones, about 90% seen once. Sample: naive CD4+ T cells from PBMCs. Noted subset: CD45RA+ positively selected. The receptor was derived from a man between 18 and 35 years old in good health. Some clones in this sample may be carry-over from other donors' samples. The V gene is TRBV5-1, the J gene TRBJ2-3, with 8 bases lining up with TRBD2. The CDR3 protein is CASSTMGLDTDTQYF. CDR3 nucleotide sequence: TGCGCCAGCAGCACCATGGGACTAGATACAGATACGCAGTATTTT.